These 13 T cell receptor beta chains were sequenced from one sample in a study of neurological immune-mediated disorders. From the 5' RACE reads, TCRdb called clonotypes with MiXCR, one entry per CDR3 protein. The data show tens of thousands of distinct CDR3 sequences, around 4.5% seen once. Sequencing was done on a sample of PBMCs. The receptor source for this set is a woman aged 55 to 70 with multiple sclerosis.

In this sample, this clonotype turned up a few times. CDR3 bases: TGCGCCAGCAGCTTTAGCCAGGGCGCAGATACGCAGTATTTT. As protein: CASSFSQGADTQYF. The chain uses TRBV5-1 and TRBJ2-3, with D possibly matching TRBD1 (5 bases). This CDR3 spans 14 amino acids. CDR1 and CDR2 from the germline V gene are SGHRS and YFSETQ. V gave up 2 bases and J gave up 4 bases, with 11 bases separating them.

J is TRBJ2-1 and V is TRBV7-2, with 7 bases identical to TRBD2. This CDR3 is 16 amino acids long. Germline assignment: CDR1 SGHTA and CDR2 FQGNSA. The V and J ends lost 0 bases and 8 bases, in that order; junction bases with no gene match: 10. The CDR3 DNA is TGTGCCAGCAGCTTAGCCTCGGCGGCGGGAGTCGATGAGCAGTTCTTC. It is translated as CASSLASAAGVDEQFF.

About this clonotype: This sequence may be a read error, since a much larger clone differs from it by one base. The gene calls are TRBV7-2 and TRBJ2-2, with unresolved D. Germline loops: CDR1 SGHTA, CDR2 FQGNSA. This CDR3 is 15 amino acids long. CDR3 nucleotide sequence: TGTGCCAGCAGCCCCCCGCCCTCGGGCACCTGGGAGCTGTTTTTT. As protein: CASSPPPSGTWELFF.

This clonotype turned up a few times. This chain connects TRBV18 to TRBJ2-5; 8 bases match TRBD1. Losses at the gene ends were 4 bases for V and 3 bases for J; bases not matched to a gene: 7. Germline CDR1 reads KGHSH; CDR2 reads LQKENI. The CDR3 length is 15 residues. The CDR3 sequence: CASSRGQGGEETQYF. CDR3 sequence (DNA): TGTGCCAGCTCACGCGGACAGGGAGGAGAAGAGACCCAGTACTTC.

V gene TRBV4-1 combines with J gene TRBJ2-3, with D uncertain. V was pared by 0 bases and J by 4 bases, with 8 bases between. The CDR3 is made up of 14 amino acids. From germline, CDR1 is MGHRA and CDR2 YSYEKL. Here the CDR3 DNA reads TGCGCCAGCAGCCAAGATCAATGGGCAGATACGCAGTATTTT. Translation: CASSQDQWADTQYF.

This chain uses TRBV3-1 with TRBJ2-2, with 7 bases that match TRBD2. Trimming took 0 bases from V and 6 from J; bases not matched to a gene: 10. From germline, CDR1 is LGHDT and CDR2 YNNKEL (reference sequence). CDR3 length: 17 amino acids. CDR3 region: CASSQEFSGWAAGELFF. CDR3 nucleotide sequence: TGTGCCAGCAGCCAAGAGTTTAGCGGGTGGGCCGCCGGGGAGCTGTTTTTT.

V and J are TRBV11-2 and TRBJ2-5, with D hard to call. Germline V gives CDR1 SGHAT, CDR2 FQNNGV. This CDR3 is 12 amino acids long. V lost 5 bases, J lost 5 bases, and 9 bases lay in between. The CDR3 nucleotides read TGTGCCAGCAGCCCGAGCATCGAGACCCAGTACTTC. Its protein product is CASSPSIETQYF.

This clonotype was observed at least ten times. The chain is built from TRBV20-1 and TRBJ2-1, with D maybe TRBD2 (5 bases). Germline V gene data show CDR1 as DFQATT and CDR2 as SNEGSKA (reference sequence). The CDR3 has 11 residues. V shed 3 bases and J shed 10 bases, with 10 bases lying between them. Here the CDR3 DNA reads TGCAGTGCTAGTAAAGCGGAGGAGCAGTTCTTC. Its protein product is CSASKAEEQFF.

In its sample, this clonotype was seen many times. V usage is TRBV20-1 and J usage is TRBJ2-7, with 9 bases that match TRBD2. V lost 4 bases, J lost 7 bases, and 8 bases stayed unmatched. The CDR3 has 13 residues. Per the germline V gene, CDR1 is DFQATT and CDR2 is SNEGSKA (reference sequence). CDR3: CSAIAGAGWEQYF. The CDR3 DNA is TGCAGTGCTATAGCGGGGGCCGGGTGGGAGCAGTACTTC.

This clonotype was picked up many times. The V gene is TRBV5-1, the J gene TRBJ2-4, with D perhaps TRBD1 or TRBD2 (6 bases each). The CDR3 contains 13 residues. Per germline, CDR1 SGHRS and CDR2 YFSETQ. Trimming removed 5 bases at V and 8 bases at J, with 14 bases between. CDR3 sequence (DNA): TGCGCCAGCAGGGACGGAGGGGGAGACATTCAGTACTTC. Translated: CASRDGGGDIQYF.

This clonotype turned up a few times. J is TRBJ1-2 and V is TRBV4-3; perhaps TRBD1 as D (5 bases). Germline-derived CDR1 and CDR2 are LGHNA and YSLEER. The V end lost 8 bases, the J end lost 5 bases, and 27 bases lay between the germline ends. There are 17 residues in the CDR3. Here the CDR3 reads CASGPGTRVPQPYGYTF. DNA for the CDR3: TGCGCCAGCGGTCCAGGGACGCGGGTTCCACAGCCTTATGGCTACACCTTC.

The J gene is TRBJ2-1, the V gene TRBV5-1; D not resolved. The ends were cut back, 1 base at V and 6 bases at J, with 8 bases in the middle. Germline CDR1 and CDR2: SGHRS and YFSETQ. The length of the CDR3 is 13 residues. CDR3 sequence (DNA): TGCGCCAGCAGCTTGATAGGGCCCAATGAGCAGTTCTTC. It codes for CASSLIGPNEQFF. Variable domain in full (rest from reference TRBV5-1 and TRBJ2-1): KAGVTQTPRYLIKTRGQQVTLSCSPISGHRSVSWYQQTPGQGLQFLFEYFSETQRNKGNFPGRFSGRQFSNSRSEMNVSTLELGDSALYLCASSLIGPNEQFFGPGTRLTVL.

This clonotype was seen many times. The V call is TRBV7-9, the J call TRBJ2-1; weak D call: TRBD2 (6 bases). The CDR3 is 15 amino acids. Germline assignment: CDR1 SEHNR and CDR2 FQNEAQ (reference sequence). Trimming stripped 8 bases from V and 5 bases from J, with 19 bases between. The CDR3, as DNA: TGTGCCAGCGGCAAACTAGCAGAAGTCAACAATGAGCAGTTCTTC. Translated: CASGKLAEVNNEQFF.